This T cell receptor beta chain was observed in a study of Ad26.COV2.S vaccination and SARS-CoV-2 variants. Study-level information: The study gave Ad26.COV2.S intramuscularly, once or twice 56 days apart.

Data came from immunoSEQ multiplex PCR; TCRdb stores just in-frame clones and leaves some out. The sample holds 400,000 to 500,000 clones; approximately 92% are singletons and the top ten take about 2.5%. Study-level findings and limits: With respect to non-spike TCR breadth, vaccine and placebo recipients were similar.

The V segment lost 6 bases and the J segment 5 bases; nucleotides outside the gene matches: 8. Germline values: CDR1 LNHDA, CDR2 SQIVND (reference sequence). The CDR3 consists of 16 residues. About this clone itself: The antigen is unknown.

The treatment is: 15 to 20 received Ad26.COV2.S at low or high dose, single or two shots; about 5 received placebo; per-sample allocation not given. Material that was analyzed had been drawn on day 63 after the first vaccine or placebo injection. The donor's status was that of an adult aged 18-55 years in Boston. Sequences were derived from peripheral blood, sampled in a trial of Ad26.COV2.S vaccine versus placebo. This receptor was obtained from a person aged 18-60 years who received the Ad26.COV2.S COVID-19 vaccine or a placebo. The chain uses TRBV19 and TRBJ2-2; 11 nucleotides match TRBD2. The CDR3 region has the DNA TGTGCCAGTAGAAGATCGGGACTAGCGGTGACCGGGGAGCTGTTTTTT. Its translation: CASRRSGLAVTGELFF.